This T cell receptor beta chain appears in the sequencing data of a study of cytomegalovirus exposure and HLA in healthy donors (dated by TCRdb to 2017 to 2019). Background on the whole study: According to an earlier analysis of 587 of the donors, some 180 million T cells yielded over 90 million unique TCR beta sequences and approximately 300 Gb of sequence data. An early release covering around 630 HLA-typed donors comprised 250 to 350 gigabases of sequencing data and roughly 85 million unique TCR sequences. The genetic ancestry cluster associated with self-reported Caucasian donors included about four fifths of the roughly 400 genotyped donors. The study aimed to test whether signatures of past pathogen exposure could be identified by cataloging public T cell receptors. The T cell repertoires of around 670 subjects were profiled by immunosequencing and related to cytomegalovirus serostatus. A separate validation cohort of approximately 130 different subjects was used in addition to the roughly 640-subject first cohort. The study combined high-throughput TCR immunosequencing, statistical association of individual TCRs with disease status, and machine learning to predict cytomegalovirus infection status. To study patterns of TCR occurrence, a later analysis re-analyzed previously published TCR beta repertoires from 550 to 800 donors and added high-resolution HLA genotyping. Rather than drawing on any new phenotypic data, the later analysis identified candidate immune exposures from TCR beta sequences and the way those sequences occurred across donors. In an earlier analysis of a few hundred of the donors, high-throughput TCR beta sequencing was used to judge whether each TCR beta V gene segment behaved as functional or pseudogenic. Donor age, sex, ethnicity and CMV serostatus were compiled alongside the repertoire data. In a later genetic analysis, genome-wide SNP genotypes for about 65% of the roughly 700 donors were used, and that subset was treated as a discovery cohort. All discovery cohort repertoires had been generated using a single sequencing platform. HLA typing covered class I and class II loci at four-digit resolution. Typing coverage varied by locus: roughly 629-640 donors for A, B, C, DRB1 and DQB1; more than 500 for DQA1; more than 600 for DPA1; roughly 470 for DPB1. Five DR-DQ haplotypes were treated as single units for association and clustering because of strong linkage in the cohort. On average, roughly 200,000 unique TCR beta nucleotide sequences were sequenced per donor among about 400 genotyped donors of the cohort, with 15% to 20% of those sequences being non-productive. Results and caveats for the whole study, not just this receptor: The 87-base-pair reads could not distinguish some IMGT-functional V segments, including TRBV6-2 and TRBV6-3, so those segments were excluded. A later analysis reported that several top co-occurrence clusters appeared linked to parvovirus B19, influenza, CMV and Epstein-Barr virus. In an earlier analysis of 500 to 650 of the donors, most TCR beta V segments appeared in productive rearrangements about 90% or about 30% of the time, broadly matching IMGT annotations. A further reported finding was that TCR beta sequences accurately predicted the HLA-A and HLA-B alleles for most subjects in the first cohort. In a later analysis, most CMV-associated TCR beta chains were found to appear HLA-restricted, with HLA associations seemingly driven largely by CMV exposure. Roughly uniform sequencing depth across donors was assumed in presence/absence analyses, although this assumption may not hold. It was suggested by the authors that the approach could potentially be generalized to other disease states and immunological phenotypes. A few of the identified cytomegalovirus-associated TCR beta chains were confirmed in vitro to be specific for cytomegalovirus antigens. A later genetic analysis reported fewer N-insertions in productive TCRs among donors in an Asian-associated ancestry cluster than the roughly 620-donor mean. HLA typing was unavailable for some donors at each locus, so association tests used only the typed subset. Strong co-occurrence of HLA alleles, especially DR and DQ, made assigning TCR associations to individual alleles difficult. In a later analysis, the rate of TCR association differed among HLA loci, with DRB1 alleles having the most associated TCRs and HLA-C alleles having the fewest. Linkage disequilibrium might explain the correlated functional status among segregating V segments, but an unknown experimental factor could not be ruled out. Because counts were too low, roughly 16 rarely observed V segments, including chromosome 9 orphons, were left out of the earlier analysis of several hundred of the donors. In a later analysis, HLA-associated TCR beta chains were found to be more clonally expanded and to have lower generation probabilities than equally common non-associated chains. A later analysis associated about 16,000 TCR beta sequences with specific HLA alleles at a false discovery rate of 0.05. The sequencing pipeline was judged likely to have produced a cluster of highly shared sequence variants as a technical artifact. Most TCR sequences were seen in very few donors, while some public TCRs were found in many individuals. Immune exposure information for the cohort was limited to CMV serostatus. The study listed 150 to 200 TCR beta chains as associated with cytomegalovirus. Cytomegalovirus status was reported to be diagnosed by the classifier with high specificity and sensitivity in both the original and validation cohorts. This cohort had only TCR beta chains sequenced, and the lack of alpha or paired-chain data limited which features could be detected. An association between a missense DCLRE1C variant and V-gene and J-gene trimming of TCR beta chains was found in a later genetic analysis and replicated in an independent cohort.

A word on this clone: This receptor's antigen is unknown. Base qualities are missing; no much larger clone stands one base away.

The cohort consisted of 600 to 750 healthy bone marrow donors. At the time of sampling, all cohort members were nominally healthy, though unrecorded immune exposures were likely present. The donor tested CMV seronegative and was one of the 352 seronegative cohort members. A peripheral blood sample was collected from each donor, and TCR beta sequencing was performed on peripheral blood mononuclear cells. The Qiagen DNeasy Blood Extraction Kit was used to extract genomic DNA from the blood cell samples. Receptors were amplified or captured by the immunoSEQ multiplex PCR assay. For the multiplex PCR, a mixture combining 60 forward primers for TCR Vbeta segments and 13 reverse primers for TCR Jbeta segments was used. Amplification of the CDR3 region of rearranged TCR beta genes was performed with a multiplex PCR assay on genomic DNA. The Illumina HiSeq System was used to sequence the amplified TCR beta libraries as 87-base-pair reads. Turning to the authors' computational methods: Across the roughly 640 repertoires, a later analysis counted around 80 million unique TCR beta chains, 9.5 million to 13 million of which were shared by at least two donors. Raw reads were error-corrected and collapsed into unique sequences by a nearest-neighbor algorithm in which closely related sequences were merged to remove PCR and sequencing errors. CDR3 sequences were aligned to IMGT reference sequences to assign V, D and J gene segments. For a sequence to be retained, a match of at least six nucleotides was required to both a V gene segment and a J gene segment. A rearrangement counted as productive if the CDR3 had no stop codons and remained in frame with V and J, and every other rearrangement counted as non-productive. Following IMGT convention, CDR3 was defined as the stretch from the second conserved V-encoded cysteine up to the conserved J-encoded phenylalanine. The earlier analysis of more than 450 of the donors excluded sequences that lacked an unambiguous match to a single V gene segment. In an earlier analysis of 587 of the donors, a V segment was called functional when productive rearrangements were above 56.7%, and segregating when the standard deviation between donors exceeded 5%. A statistical classification framework was built for diagnosing cytomegalovirus status from the catalog of TCR beta chain sequences. In a later analysis, V and J genes were assigned by comparing TCR nucleotide sequences against IMGT/GENE-DB human TR gene sequences. The TCRdist pipeline was used in a later analysis to assign CDR3 sequences and most-parsimonious VDJ recombination scenarios. In a later analysis, each TCR beta chain was defined by its CDR3 amino acid sequence together with its V-gene family, and reads lacking a unique V-gene family were excluded. In a later analysis, around 600 highly shared, low-generation-probability nucleotide sequences were removed to address suspected cross-contamination and a sequencing artifact. A later analysis calculated a clonal expansion index for each public chain from normalized within-repertoire ranks of inferred template counts. In a later analysis, generation probabilities were computed with a VDJ recombination model fitted to out-of-frame rearrangements, and the resulting probabilities were checked against IGoR. In a later analysis, TCR-TCR, TCR-HLA and TCR-CMV co-occurrence was scored with hypergeometric tests, and a repertoire-size bias correction was applied to TCR pairs. In a later analysis, false discovery rates were estimated by permuting HLA or CMV assignments 20 times. In a later analysis, co-occurring TCRs were grouped using DBSCAN, and TCRdist sequence similarity was added for clustering within HLA-allele-positive subsets. Repertoires with fewer than 30,000 or more than 120,000 public chains, plus five repertoires with anomalous nucleotide sharing, were excluded from co-occurrence clustering. This immuneACCESS table, as held by TCRdb, lists in-frame sequences with V and J called but not all clones. Of the missing ones, under half trace to an unresolved V gene in checked studies; the others have no known cause. V and J calls and clone size come straight from that table; D and trimming were deduced from the DNA. Counted in this sample were about 140,000 clones; 70% to 75% of them appeared once. The top ten clonotypes cover about 1.2% of the sample.

Looking up the germline V gene yields CDR1 SGHTA and CDR2 FQGTGA. The CDR3 starts with the cysteine, ends with the phenylalanine, and has 14 residues. Just CDR3 DNA is preserved here, 42 bases in frame from base 1. V is shortened by 1 base, J by 5 bases, and the region joining them spans 9 bases. The chain is assembled from TRBV7-3 and TRBJ2-1; TRBD2 is a possible D gene, resting on 6 matching bases. Sequencing input: PBMCs. The sequence was collected from a woman in her forties in good health and CMV-seronegative. CDR3 sequence: CASSLIASDNEQFF. The DNA reads as follows: TGTGCCAGCAGCTTAATTGCTAGCGACAATGAGCAGTTCTTC. Here the CDR3 is joined to the reference TRBV7-3 and TRBJ2-1 genes, and the full variable domain is: GAGVSQTPSNKVTEKGKYVELRCDPISGHTALYWYRQSLGQGPEFLIYFQGTGAADDSGLPNDRFFAVRPEGSVSTLKIQRTERGDSAVYLCASSLIASDNEQFFGPGTRLTVL.